The source of this T cell receptor beta chain is a study of vaccination effects on CD4 cells after COVID-19 (dated by TCRdb to 2022 to 2024). Background on the whole study: Across the study, the median time from the second dose to post-vaccine sampling was 72 days (range 14 to 241). Altogether, around eleven COVID-19 convalescent patients and a handful of SARS-CoV-2-naive healthy vaccine recipients made up the full study. In both COVID-19 convalescent patients and infection-naive vaccine recipients, the study compared SARS-CoV-2 spike-specific CD4+ TCR repertoires from before mRNA vaccination with those from after it. Cultures from other donors in the study were sequenced using the Oncomine TCR Beta short-read assay on an Illumina iSeq 100. Broader findings and caveats from the paper: In healthy vaccine recipients, vaccine-induced clones were almost all SARS-CoV-2 mono-reactive, with only 1 of 255 cross-reactive with common cold coronaviruses. Clones induced by infection and clones induced by vaccination both contracted markedly at late timepoints after vaccination, which fits with T cell responses waning over time. Limitations of the study were the small number of convalescent patients and the absence of early post-infection timepoints.

For this clone: What this receptor recognizes is not known. Base qualities are not recorded, but no much larger clone differs from it by a single base.

From the cysteine up to the phenylalanine, the CDR3 has a length of 15 residues. Just the 45-base CDR3 DNA is kept, in frame starting at base 1. At the junction V is shortened by 1 base and J by 1 base, with 10 bases in between. CDR1 and CDR2, looked up from the germline V gene (reference sequence), are LGHDT and YNNKEL. The library was made by the immunoSEQ multiplex PCR assay. DNA from the CD4+ T cells that had been cultured and isolated underwent TCR beta CDR3 sequencing. In the source study's methods: Non-productive TCR sequences were removed, reads were trimmed to the CDR3 region, and CDR3s of at least 7 amino acids were retained. The MANAFEST web app was used to pick out antigen-specific clonotypes by comparing their expansion in peptide wells with that in reference cultures. Positive clones required FDR<0.05 expansion versus reference and all other wells, odds ratio above 5, and frequency above 0.1% in two replicate wells. Clonotypes significantly expanded in SARS-CoV-2 spike wells and in at least one common cold coronavirus spike condition were defined as cross-reactive. CDR3 similarity was assessed by Levenshtein distance with the stringdist R package, and unrooted trees were built with ape in R 3.6.1. TCRdb holds this immuneACCESS table with in-frame rearrangements only. Some clones are missing; in checked studies, unresolved V genes explain under half, and the rest has no known cause. That table supplies the V and J calls and clone size; D and trimming were determined from the DNA. This sample comprises more than 12,000 clones, about 75% of them detected only once. The ten largest make up approximately 23% of the sample.

In the ViraFEST assay, PBMC were stimulated with viral peptide pools, and TCR sequencing was then used to find antigen-specific CD4+ T cell clonotypes based on their expansion. After less than 13 days of culture, CD4+ T cells were isolated with the EasySep CD4+ T cell isolation kit. Each participant received two doses of an mRNA SARS-CoV-2 vaccine, either BNT162b2 or mRNA-1273. None of the healthy vaccine recipients had a prior SARS-CoV-2 infection, which was confirmed by nucleocapsid antibody tests that came back negative both before and after vaccination. Some 2 million PBMC per well were cultured with approximately 10 ug/ml peptides in IMDM containing around 5.3% human AB serum, about 9.7 IU/ml IL-2 and gentamicin. On days 3 and 7, half of the culture medium was replaced with fresh IL-2-containing medium. Unless noted otherwise, every peptide stimulation condition was cultured in triplicate wells. PBMC were separated from whole blood using Ficoll-Paque Plus gradient centrifugation and were then either cryopreserved at -140C or used fresh. Overlapping peptide pools spanned the spike proteins of SARS-CoV-2 and the common cold coronaviruses HCoV-NL63, HCoV-OC43 and HCoV-229E. The QIAamp micro DNA kit was used to extract genomic DNA from the cultured CD4+ T cells.

The sequence joins TRBV3-1 (or the pseudogene TRBV3-2) to TRBJ1-1; the D gene is not confidently resolved. The sequencing here drew on CD4+ T cells from PBMCs cultured with HCoV-NL63 spike peptides, taken after COVID-19 vaccination. The cell subset or site label on this specimen signifies: HCoV-NL63 spike overlapping peptide pool stimulation. The TCR was taken from a human donor who received a COVID-19 vaccine. The nucleotide sequence is given as TGTGCCAGCAGCCAAGCGGCAACTAAGAACACTGAAGCTTTCTTT. Translated, it reads CASSQAATKNTEAFF.